The entry that follows covers one T cell receptor beta chain sequence. Antigen specificity is unknown. Produced via immunoSEQ multiplex PCR; TCRdb's table is partial and in-frame only. Of roughly 98,000 clones in the sample, roughly 83% were seen once. This specimen comes from a study of OX40 agonist ivuxolimab in advanced cancers. For the study at large: Averaging 60 years in age, with a range of 23 to 79, the cohort was about 83% male.

Notes on the study in general: Expanded clones were, on average, more numerous among CD8+ T cells than CD4+. There was clonal expansion of CD4+ and CD8+ blood T cells by week 6 at 0.1 to 3.0 mg/kg.

J gave up 3 bases and V 3 bases, and 4 bases lay outside the gene matches. CDR3 length: 18 amino acids. Per germline, CDR1 MDHEN and CDR2 SYDVKM. The study sampled blood at baseline, cycle 4 day 1, and cycle 7 day 1. The source was CD4+ or CD8+ T cells sorted from blood, collected in a trial of the OX40 agonist ivuxolimab. The TCR comes from an adult with an advanced solid tumor such as melanoma, head and neck, liver or kidney cancer. This rearrangement joins TRBV28 to TRBJ2-6; 14 bases align to TRBD2. The CDR3 DNA sequence: TGTGCCAGCAGTTTTCCGGGACTAGCGGGAGTTGGGGCCAACGTCCTGACTTTC. It encodes CASSFPGLAGVGANVLTF.